The 5 T cell receptor beta chains below come from one sample, sequenced in a study of OX40 agonist ivuxolimab in advanced cancers. TCRdb's copy holds only in-frame clones and misses some; the assay was immunoSEQ multiplex PCR. The repertoire includes about 64,000 clones, less than 90% of them detected once, and about 0.7% sits in the top ten. This material consisted of CD4+ or CD8+ T cells sorted from blood, taken in a trial of the OX40 agonist ivuxolimab. These receptors all come from an adult with an advanced solid tumor such as melanoma, head and neck, liver or kidney cancer.

This sequence joins TRBV7-8 and TRBJ2-4; D not resolved. Trimming left V 3 bases short and J 8 bases short, with 5 bases between. The length of the CDR3 is 11 residues. CDR1 and CDR2 from the germline V gene are SGHVS and FQNEAQ. Here the CDR3 reads CASSFEDIQYF. The CDR3 DNA is TGTGCCAGCAGCTTTGAAGACATTCAGTACTTC.

The gene calls are TRBV18 and TRBJ1-2; 7 positions agree with TRBD1. The ends lost 4 bases at V and 7 bases at J; junction bases unmatched: 15. Germline V CDR1 and CDR2: KGHSH, LQKENI. This CDR3 spans 16 amino acids. CDR3 loop: CASSLDRDGGLTGYTF. The CDR3 DNA sequence: TGTGCCAGCTCACTTGACAGGGATGGAGGTTTGACTGGCTACACCTTC.

CDR3 DNA: TGTGCCAGCTCACCACCGCGGCAGGGAGAGACCCAGTACTTC. The encoded protein is CASSPPRQGETQYF. J is TRBJ2-5 and V is TRBV18, with D possibly TRBD1 on 5 matching bases. There are 14 residues in the CDR3. V lost 0 bases and J lost 4, with 9 bases in between. The germline CDR1 and CDR2 sequences are KGHSH and LQKENI.

The V call is TRBV7-9, the J call TRBJ2-7; D is uncertain. The germline CDR1 and CDR2 sequences are SEHNR and FQNEAQ (reference sequence). The CDR3 contains 13 residues. Trimming left V 5 bases short and J 3 bases short, with 11 bases between. DNA for the CDR3: TGTGCCAGCAGCGTCACGGGTGTCTACGAGCAGTACTTC. Translated: CASSVTGVYEQYF.

The chain is built from TRBV30 and TRBJ2-5; 9 positions match TRBD1. The CDR3 extends over 16 amino acids. Germline assignment: CDR1 GTSNPN and CDR2 SVGIG (reference sequence). V dropped 2 bases and J dropped 8; count of bases not matched to a gene: 15. CDR3 DNA sequence: TGTGCCTGGAGTTCAGGGACAGGGCGTGGGGGAAGAACCCAGTACTTC. Residues: CAWSSGTGRGGRTQYF.